This T cell receptor (beta chain) was captured by sequencing in a study of blood T cell repertoires in COVID-19. Whole-study context: Researchers got acute and convalescent COVID-19 samples from the United States, Italy and Spain. The analysed material was cDNA or gDNA that came from T cells, B-cell-depleted T cells, or PBMCs.

Under the authors' procedure: For nucleated cells, counts were estimated from reference gene primer amplification. Some clones are missing from TCRdb's copy, which holds only in-frame ones; the method was immunoSEQ multiplex PCR. D and trimming come from the DNA, and the V and J calls and clone size come from that table. The table shows 150,000 or so clones, with roughly 80% occurring only once. The sample holds a few counts of this clone. Germline-derived CDR1 and CDR2 are MNHNY and SVGAGI (reference sequence). J was trimmed by 10 bases and V by 2 bases; bases with no gene match: 7. The CDR3 length is 15 residues.

Sequencing input: peripheral blood. The TCR originated in a woman between 45 and 65 years old with active or convalescent COVID-19. The chain carries TRBV6-6 and TRBJ1-6; the match to TRBD1 covers 8 bases. DNA of the CDR3: TGTGCCAGCAGTTACCGGGGACAGGAAGACTCACCCCTCCACTTT. Its translation: CASSYRGQEDSPLHF.